Described below is a single T cell receptor (beta chain) sequence and its context. Its specificity is not known. This table comes from immunoSEQ multiplex PCR, and its TCRdb copy is limited to in-frame clones, with some not included. The sample holds tens of thousands of clones, roughly 88% seen once. These data come from a study of T cell responses to AZD1222 COVID-19 vaccine. The study, taken as a whole, reports: Seropositive at baseline were only a handful of AZD1222 recipients. Among vaccine-associated CD4 TCRs, coverage spanned spike, with dominance at 160-218 and 743-854. There were mostly white British donors and more females than males, and clonal diversity was possibly underestimated.

The CDR3 is made up of 16 amino acids. V lost 2 bases, J lost 0 bases, and 14 bases lay in between. Germline V CDR1 and CDR2: SGHDT, YYEEEE. The V and J genes are TRBV5-6 and TRBJ1-2; D may be TRBD1 (5 bases). The TCR was taken from an adult who received the AZD1222 COVID-19 vaccine. The starting material was peripheral blood, obtained 28 days after the second AZD1222 dose. CDR3 residues: CASSFRTTDTNYGYTF. In nucleotides, the CDR3 is TGTGCCAGCAGCTTCCGCACGACAGATACTAACTATGGCTACACCTTC.